The 32 T cell receptor beta chains reported below all come from one sample, sequenced in a study of T cells in tuberculosis. TCRdb's copy holds only in-frame clones and misses some; the assay was immunoSEQ multiplex PCR. The table records approximately 60,000 clones, 81% of them present only once. Sorting used thawed, overnight-rested PBMC stained with anti-CD3, a viability dye and GMM-loaded CD1B tetramer. The CD1B tetramers carried C32 glucose monomycolate purified from Rhodococcus equi. Sequencing used CD1b-GMM tetramer-negative cells sorted from PBMCs. The receptor source for this set is an adult woman with latent tuberculosis.

The chain is built from TRBV2 and TRBJ2-5; 8 bases agree with TRBD2. The J segment lost 0 bases and the V segment lost 4 bases, leaving 4 bases of the junction unmatched. Germline CDR1 is SNHLY and CDR2 is FYNNEI. This CDR3 is built from 15 residues. The CDR3: CASSGASGYQETQYF. In DNA, the CDR3 is TGTGCCAGCAGTGGGGCTAGCGGGTACCAAGAGACCCAGTACTTC.

There are a few counts of this clone. This chain joins TRBV5-1 and TRBJ2-2; 11 nucleotides line up with TRBD2. The V gene end was trimmed by 5 bases and the J gene end by 3 bases; junction bases not matched to a gene: 6. Germline V CDR1 and CDR2: SGHRS, YFSETQ. The CDR3 totals 16 residues. In DNA form, the CDR3 reads TGCGCCAGCAGTGCGACTAGCGGGGCGGACACCGGGGAGCTGTTTTTT. Protein sequence: CASSATSGADTGELFF.

The chain links TRBV9 to TRBJ2-1; maybe TRBD2 (6 bases). The V end was cut by 2 bases, the J end by 3 bases, with 12 bases between. The germline V gene encodes CDR1 SGDLS and CDR2 YYNGEE. The CDR3 consists of 15 residues. The CDR3 sequence is CASSVLGEDYNEQFF. The CDR3 DNA follows: TGTGCCAGCAGCGTTCTGGGGGAGGACTACAATGAGCAGTTCTTC.

This clone was recorded a few times. This sequence joins TRBV2 and TRBJ1-1, with D possibly being TRBD1 (6 bases). The V gene's germline CDR1 is SNHLY and CDR2 FYNNEI. This CDR3 is built from 12 residues. The ends were cut back, 7 bases at V and 10 bases at J, with 16 bases in the middle. The CDR3 DNA reads as TGTGCCAGCATCCTAGGGGGTTTCGGAGCTTTCTTT. Protein product: CASILGGFGAFF.

The chain employs TRBV5-5 and TRBJ2-1; 8 nucleotides agree with TRBD2. Germline lookup yields CDR1 SGHKS and CDR2 YYEKEE (reference sequence). The length of the CDR3 is 15 residues. With V trimmed by 4 bases and J by 4 bases, 7 bases remained unmatched. Here the CDR3 DNA reads TGTGCCAGCAGCCCCCTTACGGGAGGGTACAATGAGCAGTTCTTC. Its translation: CASSPLTGGYNEQFF.

The rearrangement joins TRBV27 to TRBJ2-1, with D perhaps given as TRBD1 or TRBD2 (9 bases each). V was trimmed by 10 bases and J by 14 bases, leaving 27 bases between them. Germline V gene sequence: CDR1 MNHEY, CDR2 SMNVEV (reference sequence). CDR3 size: 14 residues. The CDR3 spells CATTGTGRRGGEFF. In DNA, the CDR3 is TGTGCCACCACAGGGACAGGGCGGCGGGGGGGCGAGTTCTTC.

V gene TRBV7-8 combines with J gene TRBJ2-3, with D uncertain. This CDR3 spans 15 amino acids. Germline values: CDR1 SGHVS, CDR2 FQNEAQ. V was trimmed by 3 bases and J by 1 base, leaving 11 bases between them. CDR3 in amino acids: CASSFSLRGTDTQYF. The CDR3 coding sequence is TGTGCCAGCAGCTTCTCGCTCCGAGGCACAGATACGCAGTATTTT. Together with reference TRBV7-8 and TRBJ2-3, the CDR3 gives the full variable domain: GAGVSQSPRYKVAKRGQDVALRCDPISGHVSLFWYQQALGQGPEFLTYFQNEAQLDKSGLPSDRFFAERPEGSVSTLKIQRTQQEDSAVYLCASSFSLRGTDTQYFGPGTRLTVL.

This clone was detected once. This chain links TRBV7-2 with TRBJ2-7; D possibly corresponds to TRBD1 (5 bases). There are 15 residues in the CDR3. Germline CDR1 reads SGHTA; CDR2 reads FQGNSA. The V end lost 1 base, the J end lost 7 bases, and 17 bases lay between the germline ends. The CDR3 DNA reads as TGTGCCAGCAGCTTAGAAACGACAGCCTACTTTGAGCAGTACTTC. Translated: CASSLETTAYFEQYF. Together with reference TRBV7-2 and TRBJ2-7, the CDR3 gives the full variable domain: GAGVSQSPSNKVTEKGKDVELRCDPISGHTALYWYRQSLGQGLEFLIYFQGNSAPDKSGLPSDRFSAERTGGSVSTLTIQRTQQEDSAVYLCASSLETTAYFEQYFGPGTRLTVT.

This clone was seen a single time. This chain uses TRBV19 with TRBJ2-6; D might be TRBD1 (5 bases). V dropped 1 base and J dropped 1 base, with 8 bases sitting between them. CDR3 size: 16 residues. Germline V gene sequence: CDR1 LNHDA, CDR2 SQIVND (reference sequence). In DNA, the CDR3 is TGTGCCAGTAGTATAGCAAGGGGTTCTGGGGCCAACGTCCTGACTTTC. Amino acid sequence: CASSIARGSGANVLTF.

J is TRBJ1-2 and V is TRBV7-2; 9 bases line up with TRBD1. The J segment lost 0 bases and the V segment lost 5 bases, leaving 7 bases of the junction unmatched. Germline CDR1 and CDR2: SGHTA and FQGNSA. This CDR3 spans 16 amino acids. The CDR3 DNA sequence: TGTGCCAGCAGCCGGGACAGGGAACCAGCTAACTATGGCTACACCTTC. Translation gives CASSRDREPANYGYTF.

This chain uses TRBV9 with TRBJ1-3; 10 bases align to TRBD1. J gave up 6 bases and V 0 bases, and 6 bases lay outside the gene matches. The CDR3 length is 16 residues. Per germline, CDR1 SGDLS and CDR2 YYNGEE. The CDR3 DNA reads as TGTGCCAGCAGCGTAGGTACCGGGACAGGGGAAAACACCATATATTTT. Protein product: CASSVGTGTGENTIYF. Drawing the rest from reference TRBV9 and TRBJ1-3, the complete variable domain is DSGVTQTPKHLITATGQRVTLRCSPRSGDLSVYWYQQSLDQGLQFLIQYYNGEERAKGNILERFSAQQFPDLHSELNLSSLELGDSALYFCASSVGTGTGENTIYFGEGSWLTVV.

This clone was counted only a few times. The chain has TRBV19 and TRBJ1-3; 11 bases agree with TRBD1. CDR1 LNHDA and CDR2 SQIVND come from the germline V gene (reference sequence). The CDR3 covers 17 residues. V dropped 7 bases and J dropped 0; count of bases not matched to a gene: 8. CDR3 coding DNA: TGTGCCAGTACCCCCAGGGGGACAGGGGGCTCTGGAAACACCATATATTTT. This gives the protein CASTPRGTGGSGNTIYF.

The rearrangement uses TRBV5-4 and TRBJ1-2; D is undetermined. V lost 4 bases, J lost 4 bases, and 14 bases lay in between. Germline V gene sequence: CDR1 SGHNT, CDR2 YYREEE (reference sequence). This CDR3 contains 14 residues. The CDR3 sequence is CASSAGREGYGYTF. CDR3 DNA: TGTGCCAGCAGCGCCGGGAGGGAAGGCTATGGCTACACCTTC.

The V gene is TRBV9, the J gene TRBJ1-4, with 9 bases matching TRBD1. Germline CDR1 is SGDLS and CDR2 is YYNGEE. J gave up 12 bases and V 4 bases, and 10 bases lay outside the gene matches. The CDR3 loop spans 14 amino acids. CDR3 amino acids: CASSPRTGEGQLFF. Here the CDR3 DNA reads TGTGCCAGCAGCCCACGGACAGGGGAAGGTCAACTGTTTTTT. Using reference TRBV9 and TRBJ1-4 for the parts outside the CDR3, the full variable domain is DSGVTQTPKHLITATGQRVTLRCSPRSGDLSVYWYQQSLDQGLQFLIQYYNGEERAKGNILERFSAQQFPDLHSELNLSSLELGDSALYFCASSPRTGEGQLFFGSGTQLSVL.

The chain recombines TRBV7-2 with TRBJ2-1, with D perhaps TRBD1 (6 bases). Trimming pared 5 bases from V and 7 bases from J, leaving 18 bases between. The CDR3 has 15 amino acids. In germline, CDR1 is SGHTA, CDR2 FQGNSA. CDR3 amino acids: CASSLPLVTGNEQFF. The DNA of the CDR3 is TGTGCCAGCAGCCTCCCGCTGGTTACAGGGAATGAGCAGTTCTTC.

The chain couples TRBV7-2 to TRBJ1-2; 8 bases match TRBD1. The J segment lost 2 bases and the V segment lost 5 bases, leaving 10 bases of the junction unmatched. The CDR3 length is 16 residues. Germline V gives CDR1 SGHTA, CDR2 FQGNSA. CDR3 DNA sequence: TGTGCCAGCAGCACATCAGGGGGCAGGGAGAACTATGGCTACACCTTC. It codes for CASSTSGGRENYGYTF.

The chain recombines TRBV5-1 with TRBJ2-1; 7 nucleotides align to TRBD2. J gave up 6 bases and V 0 bases, and 3 bases lay outside the gene matches. The CDR3 extends over 14 amino acids. The germline V gene encodes CDR1 SGHRS and CDR2 YFSETQ. The DNA of the CDR3 is TGCGCCAGCAGCTTGGCGGGCGGGAGCAATGAGCAGTTCTTC. It is translated as CASSLAGGSNEQFF.

The chain recombines TRBV5-1 with TRBJ2-1; D remains unclear. Germline V CDR1 and CDR2: SGHRS, YFSETQ. The length of the CDR3 is 19 residues. Trimming took off 1 base at V and 3 bases at J, with 23 bases between the two ends. The CDR3 sequence is CASSLPRPRVAENYNEQFF. As DNA, the CDR3 is TGCGCCAGCAGCTTGCCCCGCCCCCGGGTAGCTGAAAACTACAATGAGCAGTTCTTC.

In its sample, this clone was seen once. V usage is TRBV9 and J usage is TRBJ1-3, with D possibly TRBD1 on 5 matching bases. Trimming left V 2 bases short and J 4 bases short, with 10 bases between. CDR1 and CDR2 from the germline V gene are SGDLS and YYNGEE. The CDR3 length is 14 residues. The CDR3: CASSVTDGGNTIYF. In DNA form, the CDR3 reads TGTGCCAGCAGCGTGACAGATGGAGGAAACACCATATATTTT.

The chain couples TRBV28 to TRBJ2-5; D is perhaps TRBD2 (6 bases). The CDR3 is 15 amino acids. The V and J ends lost 8 bases and 5 bases respectively, with 21 bases between them. Germline lookup yields CDR1 MDHEN and CDR2 SYDVKM. This CDR3 reads CASLFRRDSSETQYF. Written as DNA, the CDR3 is TGTGCCAGCCTTTTCCGGAGGGACTCTTCGGAGACCCAGTACTTC.

The chain uses TRBV7-8 and TRBJ1-2, with TRBD1 identical over 7 bases. Germline V gene data show CDR1 as SGHVS and CDR2 as FQNEAQ. Unmatched junction bases numbered 11, after V lost 5 bases and J lost 2 bases. CDR3 length: 16 residues. The CDR3 nucleotides are TGTGCCAGCAGCCTAGGGACAGCTACTAAGAACTATGGCTACACCTTC. It yields the protein CASSLGTATKNYGYTF. The full variable domain, in which reference TRBV7-8 and TRBJ1-2 provide the parts outside the CDR3, is GAGVSQSPRYKVAKRGQDVALRCDPISGHVSLFWYQQALGQGPEFLTYFQNEAQLDKSGLPSDRFFAERPEGSVSTLKIQRTQQEDSAVYLCASSLGTATKNYGYTFGSGTRLTVV.

This sequence joins TRBV19 and TRBJ1-2, with 7 bases lining up with TRBD1. This CDR3 has 14 residues. Trimming at V came to 4 bases and at J to 5 bases, leaving 7 bases not matched to a gene. Germline V gene sequence: CDR1 LNHDA, CDR2 SQIVND (reference sequence). The CDR3 region is CASSTDRATYGYTF. The CDR3 bases are TGTGCCAGTAGTACTGACAGGGCGACGTATGGCTACACCTTC.

This clone has just one count. The chain has TRBV4-1 and TRBJ2-7; perhaps TRBD1 as D (5 bases). Germline loops: CDR1 MGHRA, CDR2 YSYEKL. The CDR3 covers 13 residues. V lost 0 bases and J 7 bases, leaving 10 bases between the germline ends. The DNA for the CDR3 is TGCGCCAGCAGCCAAGATAAGCACAGGGAGCAGTACTTC. Encoded protein: CASSQDKHREQYF.

This chain joins TRBV6-1 and TRBJ1-5; no clear D gene. The V end was cut by 4 bases, the J end by 3 bases, with 10 bases between. Per germline, CDR1 MNHNS and CDR2 SASEGT. The CDR3 is 14 residues long. CDR3 DNA: TGTGCCAGCAGTGCTAGGTCCTACAATCAGCCCCAGCATTTT. Amino acids: CASSARSYNQPQHF.

The V gene is TRBV16, the J gene TRBJ1-2, with D hard to call. The CDR3 runs 15 residues. Trimming shortened V by 5 bases and J by 0 bases, and 13 bases separated the two germline ends. The germline V gene encodes CDR1 KGHSY and CDR2 FQNENV. In DNA form, the CDR3 reads TGTGCCAGCAGCGAAAGTCACAGTTCTAACTATGGCTACACCTTC. Protein: CASSESHSSNYGYTF.

This chain connects TRBV14 to TRBJ2-1; D is unresolved. Germline V lookup: CDR1 SGHDN, CDR2 FVKESK. V shed 2 bases and J shed 7 bases, with 15 bases lying between them. The CDR3 has 15 residues. The CDR3 DNA reads TGTGCCAGCAGCCAATTACGACTCACCGGGAATGAGCAGTTCTTC. It yields the protein CASSQLRLTGNEQFF. Combining the CDR3 with reference TRBV14 and TRBJ2-1 gives the whole variable domain EAGVTQFPSHSVIEKGQTVTLRCDPISGHDNLYWYRRVMGKEIKFLLHFVKESKQDESGMPNNRFLAERTGGTYSTLKVQPAELEDSGVYFCASSQLRLTGNEQFFGPGTRLTVL.

This chain connects TRBV21-1 to TRBJ2-1; the table's TRBD2 call for D was not verified on the DNA. TRBV21-1 represents a pseudogene. The CDR3 runs to 20 residues. This CDR3 is CASSKDVGRTSGSNKNEQFF. CDR3 DNA: TGTGCCAGCAGCAAAGATGTAGGACGGACTAGCGGGAGTAATAAGAATGAGCAGTTCTTC.

A word on this clone: At one of its ends the junction is not consistent with the germline gene, which may arise from a read error. Other nucleotide sequences from this sample produce the same CDR3. The chain recombines TRBV2 with TRBJ2-3; no definite D call. This CDR3 is built from 11 residues. Germline loops: CDR1 SNHLY, CDR2 FYNNEI. The DNA for the CDR3 is TGCGCCAGCGAGAAAGCAGATACGCAGTATTTT. Translation gives CASEKADTQYF. Combining the CDR3 with reference TRBV2 and TRBJ2-3 gives the whole variable domain EPEVTQTPSHQVTQMGQEVILRCVPISNHLYFYWYRQILGQKVEFLVSFYNNEISEKSEIFDDQFSVERPDGSNFTLKIRSTKLEDSAMYFCASEKADTQYFGPGTRLTVL.

This clone has a single count. The chain links TRBV19 to TRBJ2-1; 12 bases fit TRBD2. The CDR3 totals 15 residues. Germline V gene sequence: CDR1 LNHDA, CDR2 SQIVND (reference sequence). Losses at the gene ends were 8 bases for V and 4 bases for J; bases not matched to a gene: 6. The CDR3 here is CASQLGTSGYNEQFF. CDR3 sequence (DNA): TGTGCCAGTCAACTGGGGACTAGCGGGTACAATGAGCAGTTCTTC. The variable domain in full, with the rest retrieved from reference TRBV19 and TRBJ2-1, is DGGITQSPKYLFRKEGQNVTLSCEQNLNHDAMYWYRQDPGQGLRLIYYSQIVNDFQKGDIAEGYSVSREKKESFPLTVTSAQKNPTAFYLCASQLGTSGYNEQFFGPGTRLTVL.

This chain joins TRBV2 and TRBJ2-3; TRBD2 matches at 8 bases. CDR3 length: 19 amino acids. Germline V gives CDR1 SNHLY, CDR2 FYNNEI. The V and J ends lost 3 bases and 0 bases, in that order; junction bases with no gene match: 14. CDR3 residues: CASSEDGGASPTSTDTQYF. CDR3 nucleotides: TGTGCCAGCAGTGAGGACGGGGGGGCGAGCCCTACTAGCACAGATACGCAGTATTTT.

This rearrangement joins TRBV27 to TRBJ2-7; D is unresolved. V lost 1 base and J lost 1, with 8 bases in between. From germline, CDR1 is MNHEY and CDR2 SMNVEV (reference sequence). The CDR3 sequence is 14 residues long. The CDR3 protein is CASSLLGDSYEQYF. The CDR3 bases are TGTGCCAGCAGTTTATTAGGAGATTCCTACGAGCAGTACTTC.

This chain uses TRBV27 with TRBJ2-4; 9 bases agree with TRBD1. This CDR3 contains 15 residues. Germline assignment: CDR1 MNHEY and CDR2 SMNVEV (reference sequence). The ends lost 6 bases at V and 0 bases at J; junction bases unmatched: 3. The CDR3 nucleotides are TGTGCCAGCAGGGACAGGGGCCAAGCCAAAAACATTCAGTACTTC. Amino acid sequence: CASRDRGQAKNIQYF.